The 5 T cell receptor beta chains below were found in one sample sequenced in a study of blood T cell repertoires in COVID-19. Assay: immunoSEQ multiplex PCR; the TCRdb copy retains only in-frame clones and omits some. The sample has 91,000 or so clones, around 87% seen once. The sample taken for sequencing was peripheral blood. The receptor set was obtained from a human donor in a cohort sampled during active COVID-19.

J is TRBJ2-2 and V is TRBV6-1; a weak D match, TRBD2 (6 bases). CDR1 and CDR2 from the germline V gene are MNHNS and SASEGT. The germline V and J ends were trimmed by 2 bases and 4 bases, with 14 bases remaining between them. This CDR3 comprises 16 residues. CDR3 amino acids: CASSEREGDSTGELFF. CDR3 sequence (DNA): TGTGCCAGCAGTGAACGGGAAGGGGACTCCACCGGGGAGCTGTTTTTT.

The V gene is TRBV6-5, the J gene TRBJ2-1, with D unclear. CDR3 size: 14 residues. The V end was cut by 7 bases, the J end by 1 base, with 11 bases between. Looked up from germline, CDR1 is MNHEY and CDR2 is SVGAGI. The CDR3 sequence is CASIFDTSYNEQFF. DNA for the CDR3: TGTGCCAGCATTTTTGACACGTCCTACAATGAGCAGTTCTTC.

V and J are TRBV6-6 and TRBJ1-2; no definite D call. Per germline, CDR1 MNHNY and CDR2 SVGAGI (reference sequence). The CDR3 spans 15 residues. V lost 0 bases to trimming and J lost 0 bases, with 8 bases between them. DNA of the CDR3: TGTGCCAGCAGTTACTCCCTGATAGCTAACTATGGCTACACCTTC. Protein: CASSYSLIANYGYTF.

This rearrangement joins TRBV27 to TRBJ1-6, with 7 bases fitting TRBD1. The CDR3 sequence is 17 residues long. CDR1 is MNHEY and CDR2 is SMNVEV in the germline V gene (reference sequence). Trimming cost V 3 bases and J 0 bases; bases outside gene matches: 5. The CDR3 sequence: CASSFRGDSSYNSPLHF. CDR3 DNA: TGTGCCAGCAGTTTCCGAGGGGACAGCTCCTATAATTCACCCCTCCACTTT.

This rearrangement joins TRBV11-1 to TRBJ2-2, with D perhaps TRBD1 (5 bases). Germline-derived CDR1 and CDR2 are SGHAT and FQDESV (reference sequence). The CDR3 is 14 residues long. V was pared by 1 base and J by 6 bases, with 9 bases between. The CDR3 nucleotides read TGTGCCAGCAGCTTAGACAGGCTATCCGGGGAGCTGTTTTTT. Translating gives CASSLDRLSGELFF.